The entry below describes one TCR beta chain. In assigning cohorts, the study relied on participant-reported clinical history. The data stem from a study of blood T cell repertoires in COVID-19. Study at large: Samples taken during acute and convalescent COVID-19 were collected in the United States, Italy and Spain. In each case, the material was cDNA or gDNA derived from T cells, B-cell-depleted T cells, or PBMCs.

Methods used by the authors: Reference gene primer amplification yielded estimated nucleated cell counts. The method was immunoSEQ multiplex PCR; TCRdb's version includes in-frame clones alone and lacks a portion of them. The V and J calls and clone size were taken over from that table, and D and trimming were inferred from the DNA. The sample yields over 200,000 clones, over 80% seen once. This CDR3 has 15 residues. CDR1 and CDR2 (germline): LNHNV, YYDKDF (reference sequence). V gave up 8 bases and J gave up 4 bases; unmatched junction bases: 8. The chain uses TRBV15 and TRBJ2-3; 11 nucleotides align to TRBD2. This clonotype was sampled from a man under 40 who had recovered from COVID-19. Sample: PBMCs or T cells enriched from blood (not recorded which). The CDR3 sequence: CATSLDSGGADTQYF. CDR3 DNA sequence: TGTGCCACCTCACTTGATAGCGGGGGGGCAGATACGCAGTATTTT.